A selection of T cell receptor beta chains follows, all from one sample in a study of T cell changes during pregnancy in multiple sclerosis. Sequenced by immunoSEQ multiplex PCR; TCRdb stores in-frame clones only, minus some. The sample lists tens of thousands of clones, roughly 90% occurring once. The sequences come from CD8+ T cells from peripheral blood mononuclear cells, collected before pregnancy. Receptors originate from a female donor with multiple sclerosis, enrolled in a pregnancy study. Each CDR3 is given with its conserved first and last residue. The order of the fields is D gene, clone size, V gene, J gene, CDR3 DNA, CDR3 protein. A D gene is named only where the DNA matches it firmly. Part of the rows lack a size; the others show once, few, many or a class for expanded clones.

>TRBD1|-|TRBV6-6|TRBJ1-1
TGTGCCAGCAGGCTCGGGACAGCCACTGAAGCTTTCTTT
CASRLGTATEAFF
>-|-|TRBV5-4|TRBJ2-1
TGTGCCAGCAGCTTGGCGGCGGAACCCTACAATGAGCAGTTCTTC
CASSLAAEPYNEQFF
>TRBD2|once|TRBV2|TRBJ2-1
TGTGCCAGCAGGGAGGGAGCGGGGGACTACAATGAGCAGTTCTTC
CASREGAGDYNEQFF
>-|-|TRBV27|TRBJ2-2
TGTGCCAGCTCACCGCGACAGGTCAACACCGGGGAGCTGTTTTTT
CASSPRQVNTGELFF
>-|-|TRBV5-4|TRBJ1-6
TGTGCCAGCAGCTACACTAGCAATTCACCCCTCCACTTT
CASSYTSNSPLHF
>-|-|TRBV29-1|TRBJ2-7
TGCAGCGTTGAAGCAGGTTCCTACGAGCAGTACTTC
CSVEAGSYEQYF
>-|few|TRBV29-1|TRBJ1-1
TGCAGCGTAGACTCAGGGGCCCCAGAAGCTTTCTTT
CSVDSGAPEAFF
>-|-|TRBV11-2|TRBJ2-5
TGTGCCAGCAGCTACCGGACTGGGAGTCAAGAGACCCAGTACTTC
CASSYRTGSQETQYF
>-|-|TRBV2|TRBJ2-2
TGTGCCAGCAGTGAAATATCAGGGGCGAGGAACACCGGGGAGCTGTTTTTT
CASSEISGARNTGELFF
>-|once|TRBV6-5|TRBJ2-1
TGTGCCAGCAGTACCCCCCGCCGAGCTGAGCAGTTCTTC
CASSTPRRAEQFF
>TRBD2|-|TRBV6-1|TRBJ2-3
TGTGCCAGCAGTGGGACTAGCGGGGGGGCCATAGATACGCAGTATTTT
CASSGTSGGAIDTQYF
>TRBD1|-|TRBV19|TRBJ1-4
TGTGCCAGTACCACGGGACAGTTGCCGGGGAAACTGTTTTTT
CASTTGQLPGKLFF
>-|-|TRBV2|TRBJ2-7
TGTGCCAGCATGGTGGTTCTCGGCGAGCAGTACTTC
CASMVVLGEQYF
>TRBD1|-|TRBV27|TRBJ2-3
TGTGCCAGCAGTCTGACAGGGCCAGATACGCAGTATTTT
CASSLTGPDTQYF
>TRBD1|-|TRBV9|TRBJ2-5
TGTGCCAGCAGCGGGGGGACAGCCCTAGGGGAAGAGACCCAGTACTTC
CASSGGTALGEETQYF
>-|few|TRBV11-2|TRBJ1-2
TGTGCCAGCAGCTTAGGGGGGGACTATGGCTACACCTTC
CASSLGGDYGYTF
>TRBD2|-|TRBV5-1|TRBJ2-1
TGCGCCAGCAGCTTGGTACTAGCGGGGGGATACAATGAGCAGTTCTTC
CASSLVLAGGYNEQFF
>-|-|TRBV6-6|TRBJ2-2
TGTGCCAGCAGTTACCCGGACAGCACCGGGGAGCTGTTTTTT
CASSYPDSTGELFF
>TRBD1|-|TRBV9|TRBJ2-5
TGTGCCAGCAGCGACAGGGGTGGCCCCCAAGAGACCCAGTACTTC
CASSDRGGPQETQYF
>-|-|TRBV11-3|TRBJ1-5
TGTGCCAGCAGCTTAGATGATCGGAGTGATACAGGGACCAATCAGCCCCAGCATTTT
CASSLDDRSDTGTNQPQHF